The T cell receptor beta chain under discussion was sequenced for a study of control samples from healthy donors and cancer patients. Repertoires were generated with immunoSEQ multiplex PCR, while TCRdb's copy carries only in-frame clones and drops some. The sample includes 40,000 to 50,000 clones, just over 70% seen only once; the top ten take approximately 17%. The germline CDR1 and CDR2 sequences are SGHVS and FQNEAQ. This CDR3 is 16 amino acids long. Between the trimmed V and J ends, which lost 1 base and 5 bases, there was a span of 14 bases. The chain is built from TRBV7-8 and TRBJ2-2, with D possibly being TRBD1 or TRBD2 (5 bases each). Sample: formalin-fixed, paraffin-embedded tissue. The TCR originated in a male donor with melanoma. In DNA, the CDR3 is TGTGCCAGCAGCTTAGTGGGGACCCCAACGACCGGGGAGCTGTTTTTT. Translation gives CASSLVGTPTTGELFF.